This T cell receptor beta chain stems from a study of T-cell reconstitution after alpha-beta-depleted transplantation in children (TCRdb year 2016). About the full investigation: The study quantitatively tracked T-cell immune reconstitution after TCRalphabeta/CD19-depleted allogeneic hematopoietic cell transplantation in children using TCR repertoire profiling. Paper-wide results and their limitations: The apparently early alphabetaT-cell count recovery about two months after transplant was reportedly dependent on only several hundred rapidly expanded clones derived from non-depleted graft cells. In some patients, the high TCRbeta diversity seen at day 60 was put down to recipient T cells and intrathymic progenitors that had survived conditioning. The frequencies of hyperexpanded clones fell over the following months, and after one year, T-cell counts and TCRbeta diversity were mostly attributed to newly produced T cells.

The method behind the library was PCR. Sequencing instrument: Illumina HiSeq 2500. To normalize quantification of the TCRbeta repertoire, the TCR libraries were built with molecular barcoding that relied on unique molecular identifiers. Through fastp at Q25 and MiXCR, TCRdb rebuilt clones from the public reads, retaining in-frame beta chains. Each entry is one CDR3 protein sequence, shown with its most common DNA and genes. The sample table holds around 180,000 distinct CDR3 sequences, of which around 10% were seen once. Around 14% of the sample lies in the top ten. In its sample, this clonotype was seen many times. Its specific antigen is unknown. Within one base of it there is no much larger clone, and no base qualities were kept. This specimen's treatment or condition label, per the study, means: allogeneic hematopoietic cell transplantation with graft depleted of TCRalphabeta T cells and CD19 B cells. The children who served as transplant recipients had been given grafts of TCRalphabeta/CD19-depleted allogeneic hematopoietic cells.

V and J are trimmed by 5 bases and 4 bases, and the gene matches miss 8 bases of the junction. CDR1 is given as MNHEY and CDR2 as SMNVEV, both from the germline V gene (reference sequence). The CDR3 measures 15 amino acids from cysteine to phenylalanine. Of all the DNA, just the CDR3 is kept, 45 bases in frame from base 1. This sequence uses TRBV27 and TRBJ2-7; TRBD2 agrees with 10 junctional bases. This TCR was recovered from a boy younger than 10 with acute myeloid leukemia, due to receive a stem cell transplant. Sequencing was performed on PBMCs, taken before TCRalphabeta/CD19-depleted stem cell transplant. The CDR3 reads CASSLLSGRQYEQYF. The DNA sequence is as follows: TGTGCCAGCAGTCTCCTTAGCGGGAGGCAGTACGAGCAGTACTTC.